These 8 T cell receptor beta chains were all obtained from the same sample, sequenced in a study of blood T cell repertoires in COVID-19. Clones were sequenced by immunoSEQ multiplex PCR, and TCRdb holds only the in-frame ones, with some missing. The sample has roughly 100,000 clones, roughly four fifths seen once. The specimen sequenced was peripheral blood. The receptor set was obtained from a man in his 70s with active or convalescent COVID-19.

V gene TRBV5-5 combines with J gene TRBJ2-1, with D perhaps matching TRBD2 (6 bases). The CDR3 covers 15 residues. V lost 4 bases and J 4 bases, leaving 15 bases between the germline ends. Germline V gene sequence: CDR1 SGHKS, CDR2 YYEKEE (reference sequence). The DNA for the CDR3 is TGTGCCAGCAGCCCCCCGGGACTCACATACAATGAGCAGTTCTTC. Protein product: CASSPPGLTYNEQFF. Based on the CDR3 plus reference TRBV5-5 and TRBJ2-1, the full variable domain is DAGVTQSPTHLIKTRGQQVTLRCSPISGHKSVSWYQQVLGQGPQFIFQYYEKEERGRGNFPDRFSARQFPNYSSELNVNALLLGDSALYLCASSPPGLTYNEQFFGPGTRLTVL.

The genes are TRBV14 and TRBJ1-2, with D possibly being TRBD1 (6 bases). CDR1 is SGHDN and CDR2 is FVKESK in the germline V gene. The CDR3 extends over 12 amino acids. Trimming left V 4 bases short and J 8 bases short, with 11 bases between. The CDR3 is CASSPDRLGYTF. In DNA form, the CDR3 reads TGTGCCAGCAGCCCAGACAGGCTCGGCTACACCTTC. The variable domain in full, with the rest retrieved from reference TRBV14 and TRBJ1-2, is EAGVTQFPSHSVIEKGQTVTLRCDPISGHDNLYWYRRVMGKEIKFLLHFVKESKQDESGMPNNRFLAERTGGTYSTLKVQPAELEDSGVYFCASSPDRLGYTFGSGTRLTVV.

V gene TRBV9 combines with J gene TRBJ2-1, with a possible D match to TRBD2 (6 bases). The V end was cut by 4 bases, the J end by 2 bases, with 19 bases between. This CDR3 is 17 amino acids long. Germline assignment: CDR1 SGDLS and CDR2 YYNGEE. Written as DNA, the CDR3 is TGTGCCAGCAGCAAATACGGGGGAAGCGGAACCTACAATGAGCAGTTCTTC. Translated: CASSKYGGSGTYNEQFF.

The V call is TRBV10-1, the J call TRBJ2-1; D not certain. The germline CDR1 and CDR2 sequences are WNHNN and SYGVQD (reference sequence). V was trimmed by 0 bases and J by 12 bases, leaving 12 bases between them. The CDR3 contains 13 residues. The CDR3 nucleotides read TGCGCCAGCAGTGAGTCGATGTCGATGGCGCAGTTCTTC. Protein product: CASSESMSMAQFF.

The CDR3: CASSSGTVTDTQYF. CDR3 bases: TGTGCCAGCAGTTCCGGGACTGTCACAGATACGCAGTATTTT. V usage is TRBV28 and J usage is TRBJ2-3; a possible D gene is TRBD2 (6 bases). Between the trimmed V and J ends, which lost 4 bases and 2 bases, there was a span of 10 bases. This CDR3 comprises 14 residues. Germline V gene data show CDR1 as MDHEN and CDR2 as SYDVKM.

This clone was observed at least ten times. V usage is TRBV6-2 or TRBV6-3 and J usage is TRBJ2-1; D remains unclear. The CDR3 covers 13 residues. Germline CDR1 reads MNHEY; CDR2 reads SVGEGT. V was shortened by 2 bases and J by 5 bases, with 7 bases between the two germline ends. CDR3 in DNA: TGTGCCAGCAGTTACATAAGCAACAATGAGCAGTTCTTC. Protein sequence: CASSYISNNEQFF.

This chain connects TRBV18 to TRBJ1-6, with D possibly matching TRBD1 (6 bases). The CDR3 runs to 15 residues. Germline-derived CDR1 and CDR2 are KGHSH and LQKENI. With 2 bases removed from V and 5 bases from J, the gap between germline ends came to 10 bases. The CDR3 DNA follows: TGTGCCAGCTCACCAGCACGACAGGATAATTCACCCCTCCACTTT. Its protein product is CASSPARQDNSPLHF.

The V gene is TRBV3-1 (or the pseudogene TRBV3-2), the J gene TRBJ2-7; 12 nucleotides line up with TRBD2. Trimming took 2 bases from V and 7 from J; bases not matched to a gene: 9. The CDR3 is 16 residues long. Germline V gives CDR1 LGHDT, CDR2 YNNKEL (reference sequence). CDR3 residues: CASSQRETSGSLEQYF. In DNA, the CDR3 is TGTGCCAGCAGCCAAAGGGAGACTAGCGGGAGTTTAGAGCAGTACTTC.